This T cell receptor (beta chain) appears in the sequencing data of a study of radiation and T cells in renal cell carcinoma. In the study overall: Nephrectomy followed 15 Gy stereotactic body radiation by 4 weeks. Study-wide results and caveats: In blood, top tumor clones expanded by 2 weeks, shrinking by 4.

Time point described: baseline pretreatment blood. The treatment here: 15 Gy SBRT to primary tumor, nephrectomy 4 weeks later. After SBRT, blood was collected at 2 and 4 weeks, plus baseline. Note on this clone: What it binds is unknown.

The CDR3 is made up of 15 amino acids. Trimming cost V 6 bases and J 5 bases; bases outside gene matches: 11. Germline V gives CDR1 MNHEY, CDR2 SVGAGI. The repertoire was sequenced with immunoSEQ multiplex PCR; TCRdb's copy has only in-frame clones and lacks some. The table lists 50,000 to 75,000 clones, 60% to 85% of them singletons, with under 7.5% in the top ten. Sequencing was performed on blood, taken from a patient whose treatment included radiotherapy and nephrectomy. The chain is built from TRBV6-5 and TRBJ2-5, with 8 bases aligning to TRBD2. The origin of this receptor is a man in his sixties with renal cell carcinoma. The CDR3 here is CASSPYGRGVETQYF. In DNA, the CDR3 is TGTGCCAGCAGCCCTTATGGGCGGGGGGTCGAGACCCAGTACTTC.